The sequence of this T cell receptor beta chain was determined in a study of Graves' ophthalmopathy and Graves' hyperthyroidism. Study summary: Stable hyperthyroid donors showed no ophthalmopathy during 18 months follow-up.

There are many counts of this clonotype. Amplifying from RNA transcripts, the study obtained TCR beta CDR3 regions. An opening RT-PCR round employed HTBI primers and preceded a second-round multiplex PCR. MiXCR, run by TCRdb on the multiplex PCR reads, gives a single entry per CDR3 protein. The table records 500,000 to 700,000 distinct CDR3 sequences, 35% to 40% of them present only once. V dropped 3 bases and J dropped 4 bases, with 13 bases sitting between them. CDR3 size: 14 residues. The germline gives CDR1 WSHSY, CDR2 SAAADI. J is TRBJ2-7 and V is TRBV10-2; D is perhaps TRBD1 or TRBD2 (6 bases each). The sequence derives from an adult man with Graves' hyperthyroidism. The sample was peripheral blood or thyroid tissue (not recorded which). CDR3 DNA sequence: TGCGCCAGCAGTGATGTCGGGGGCTCTTACGAGCAGTACTTC. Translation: CASSDVGGSYEQYF.